These T cell receptor beta chains were read from a single sample in a study of T cell responses to AZD1222 COVID-19 vaccine. Sequenced by immunoSEQ multiplex PCR; TCRdb stores in-frame clones only, minus some. Of 150,000 to 200,000 clones in the sample, 90% were seen once. Specimen: peripheral blood, collected 28 days after the second AZD1222 dose. The receptors derive from an adult who received the AZD1222 COVID-19 vaccine. The CDR3 runs from the conserved cysteine through the conserved F or W. Each record gives: J gene, clone size, V gene, D gene, CDR3 protein, CDR3 DNA. D genes are given only for firm matches. Not all rows give a size; the values are once, few, many and, for expanded clones, a class.

J gene: TRBJ1-5; clone size: .; V gene: TRBV6-1; D gene: .; CDR3 protein: CASSEPGMEQPQHF; CDR3 DNA: TGTGCCAGCAGTGAGCCCGGTATGGAACAGCCCCAGCATTTT
J gene: TRBJ1-6; clone size: .; V gene: TRBV30; D gene: .; CDR3 protein: CAWSVRGNYNSPLHF; CDR3 DNA: TGTGCCTGGAGTGTAAGGGGTAACTATAATTCACCCCTCCACTTT
J gene: TRBJ1-2; clone size: .; V gene: TRBV6-6; D gene: .; CDR3 protein: CASSYSDRFYGYTF; CDR3 DNA: TGTGCCAGCAGTTACTCCGACAGATTCTATGGCTACACCTTC
J gene: TRBJ1-5; clone size: .; V gene: TRBV28; D gene: .; CDR3 protein: CASRIGGSSNQPQHF; CDR3 DNA: TGTGCCAGCAGGATAGGGGGTTCGAGCAATCAGCCCCAGCATTTT
J gene: TRBJ1-6; clone size: .; V gene: TRBV28; D gene: TRBD1; CDR3 protein: CASSFPGQGSDSPLHF; CDR3 DNA: TGTGCCAGCAGTTTCCCTGGACAGGGGAGCGACTCACCCCTCCACTTT
J gene: TRBJ2-7; clone size: .; V gene: TRBV5-6; D gene: .; CDR3 protein: CASSLGRVPSYEQYF; CDR3 DNA: TGTGCCAGCAGCTTGGGCAGGGTCCCCTCCTACGAGCAGTACTTC
J gene: TRBJ1-2; clone size: many; V gene: TRBV28; D gene: .; CDR3 protein: CASSAPGRTYGYTF; CDR3 DNA: TGTGCCAGCAGTGCCCCGGGACGGACCTATGGCTACACCTTC
J gene: TRBJ1-3; clone size: .; V gene: TRBV9; D gene: .; CDR3 protein: CASSPNGRRVSGNTIYF; CDR3 DNA: TGTGCCAGCAGCCCGAATGGACGCAGGGTTTCTGGAAACACCATATATTTT
J gene: TRBJ1-2; clone size: .; V gene: TRBV7-2; D gene: TRBD1; CDR3 protein: CASSFGETGVGGYTF; CDR3 DNA: TGTGCCAGCAGCTTTGGGGAGACAGGGGTCGGCGGCTACACCTTC
J gene: TRBJ2-1; clone size: .; V gene: TRBV11-2; D gene: TRBD2; CDR3 protein: CASSLVMGLAASYNEQFF; CDR3 DNA: TGTGCCAGCAGCTTAGTCATGGGACTAGCGGCCTCCTACAATGAGCAGTTCTTC
J gene: TRBJ2-5; clone size: once; V gene: TRBV19; D gene: .; CDR3 protein: CASSLEETQYF; CDR3 DNA: TGTGCCAGTAGTTTGGAGGAGACCCAGTACTTC
J gene: TRBJ1-2; clone size: .; V gene: TRBV5-1; D gene: .; CDR3 protein: CASSLGDGGNLYGYTF; CDR3 DNA: TGCGCCAGCAGCTTGGGCGATGGGGGCAATCTCTATGGCTACACCTTC
J gene: TRBJ1-6; clone size: .; V gene: TRBV27; D gene: TRBD1; CDR3 protein: CASSFADRTYSPLHF; CDR3 DNA: TGTGCCAGCAGTTTCGCGGACAGGACGTATTCACCCCTCCACTTT
J gene: TRBJ2-7; clone size: .; V gene: TRBV28; D gene: TRBD2; CDR3 protein: CASSFRLARAGEQYF; CDR3 DNA: TGTGCCAGCAGTTTTAGACTAGCGAGAGCGGGGGAGCAGTACTTC
J gene: TRBJ2-7; clone size: .; V gene: TRBV6-5; D gene: .; CDR3 protein: CASSYGLFNEQYF; CDR3 DNA: TGTGCCAGCAGTTACGGTTTGTTTAACGAGCAGTACTTC
J gene: TRBJ1-3; clone size: few; V gene: TRBV4-3; D gene: .; CDR3 protein: CASSQDPLTSGNTIYF; CDR3 DNA: TGCGCCAGCAGCCAAGACCCCCTCACCTCTGGAAACACCATATATTTT
J gene: TRBJ1-5; clone size: .; V gene: TRBV28; D gene: TRBD1; CDR3 protein: CASSLIGGDQPQHF; CDR3 DNA: TGTGCCAGCAGTTTAATAGGGGGCGATCAGCCCCAGCATTTT
J gene: TRBJ1-2; clone size: .; V gene: TRBV10-3; D gene: .; CDR3 protein: CAISDLPGEGLYGYTF; CDR3 DNA: TGTGCCATCAGTGATTTACCGGGGGAGGGCCTCTATGGCTACACCTTC
J gene: TRBJ2-1; clone size: .; V gene: TRBV29-1; D gene: .; CDR3 protein: CSKGGIDVNEQFF; CDR3 DNA: TGCAGCAAAGGCGGGATAGATGTCAATGAGCAGTTCTTC
J gene: TRBJ1-3; clone size: once; V gene: TRBV23-1; D gene: .; CDR3 protein: CASSQGGNTIYF; CDR3 DNA: TGCGCCAGCAGTCAAGGCGGAAACACCATATATTTT
J gene: TRBJ1-1; clone size: .; V gene: TRBV7-2; D gene: .; CDR3 protein: CASSLPVGSTEAFF; CDR3 DNA: TGTGCCAGCAGCCTCCCGGTGGGGAGCACTGAAGCTTTCTTT
J gene: TRBJ2-1; clone size: .; V gene: TRBV7-2; D gene: .; CDR3 protein: CASSLTGGVNEQFF; CDR3 DNA: TGTGCCAGCAGCTTAACAGGGGGGGTCAATGAGCAGTTCTTC
J gene: TRBJ2-3; clone size: .; V gene: TRBV5-4; D gene: .; CDR3 protein: CASSLVSSVTDTQYF; CDR3 DNA: TGTGCCAGCAGCTTGGTGTCTAGCGTCACAGATACGCAGTATTTT
J gene: TRBJ1-5; clone size: .; V gene: TRBV18; D gene: .; CDR3 protein: CASSSAGGTSSNQPQHF; CDR3 DNA: TGTGCCAGCTCATCGGCAGGTGGCACTTCAAGCAATCAGCCCCAGCATTTT
J gene: TRBJ2-7; clone size: .; V gene: TRBV28; D gene: .; CDR3 protein: CASSRPTSSYEQYF; CDR3 DNA: TGTGCCAGCAGCCGTCCTACAAGCTCCTACGAGCAGTACTTC
J gene: TRBJ1-2; clone size: .; V gene: TRBV28; D gene: TRBD1; CDR3 protein: CASRQGDYGYTF; CDR3 DNA: TGTGCCAGCCGCCAGGGGGACTATGGCTACACCTTC
J gene: TRBJ2-3; clone size: .; V gene: TRBV27; D gene: .; CDR3 protein: CASSFLGTDTQYF; CDR3 DNA: TGTGCCAGCAGTTTTTTGGGCACAGATACGCAGTATTTT
J gene: TRBJ2-3; clone size: .; V gene: TRBV10-3; D gene: TRBD2; CDR3 protein: CAISEPGLAGGPVSDTQYF; CDR3 DNA: TGTGCCATCAGTGAGCCGGGACTAGCGGGAGGGCCTGTGTCAGATACGCAGTATTTT
J gene: TRBJ2-3; clone size: .; V gene: TRBV2; D gene: .; CDR3 protein: CASSEPGTHTDTQYF; CDR3 DNA: TGTGCCAGCAGTGAGCCGGGTACACACACAGATACGCAGTATTTT
J gene: TRBJ2-7; clone size: .; V gene: TRBV3-1/TRBV3-2; D gene: .; CDR3 protein: CASSQDPQGAYEQYF; CDR3 DNA: TGTGCCAGCAGCCAAGATCCCCAAGGCGCGTACGAGCAGTACTTC
J gene: TRBJ1-5; clone size: once; V gene: TRBV27; D gene: TRBD1; CDR3 protein: CASSFPNGTGGLWSNQPQHF; CDR3 DNA: TGTGCCAGCAGTTTCCCTAACGGGACAGGGGGCTTGTGGAGCAATCAGCCCCAGCATTTT
J gene: TRBJ1-1; clone size: .; V gene: TRBV11-1; D gene: .; CDR3 protein: CARKRDDTEAFF; CDR3 DNA: TGTGCTCGCAAACGGGATGACACTGAAGCTTTCTTT
J gene: TRBJ1-1; clone size: .; V gene: TRBV28; D gene: TRBD1; CDR3 protein: CASSSGQGAQAFF; CDR3 DNA: TGTGCCAGCAGTTCAGGACAGGGGGCCCAAGCTTTCTTT
J gene: TRBJ1-1; clone size: .; V gene: TRBV2; D gene: TRBD1; CDR3 protein: CASSLQGSEHTEAFF; CDR3 DNA: TGTGCCAGTAGTCTACAGGGGTCGGAACACACTGAAGCTTTCTTT
J gene: TRBJ1-1; clone size: few; V gene: TRBV18; D gene: .; CDR3 protein: CASSPRQSYTEAFF; CDR3 DNA: TGTGCCAGCTCACCCCGACAGAGTTACACTGAAGCTTTCTTT
J gene: TRBJ2-3; clone size: .; V gene: TRBV7-9; D gene: .; CDR3 protein: CASSSGRTDTQYF; CDR3 DNA: TGTGCCAGCAGCTCTGGGAGGACAGATACGCAGTATTTT
J gene: TRBJ1-6; clone size: .; V gene: TRBV19; D gene: TRBD1; CDR3 protein: CASGDRTLSPLHF; CDR3 DNA: TGTGCCAGTGGGGACAGGACGTTGTCACCCCTCCACTTT